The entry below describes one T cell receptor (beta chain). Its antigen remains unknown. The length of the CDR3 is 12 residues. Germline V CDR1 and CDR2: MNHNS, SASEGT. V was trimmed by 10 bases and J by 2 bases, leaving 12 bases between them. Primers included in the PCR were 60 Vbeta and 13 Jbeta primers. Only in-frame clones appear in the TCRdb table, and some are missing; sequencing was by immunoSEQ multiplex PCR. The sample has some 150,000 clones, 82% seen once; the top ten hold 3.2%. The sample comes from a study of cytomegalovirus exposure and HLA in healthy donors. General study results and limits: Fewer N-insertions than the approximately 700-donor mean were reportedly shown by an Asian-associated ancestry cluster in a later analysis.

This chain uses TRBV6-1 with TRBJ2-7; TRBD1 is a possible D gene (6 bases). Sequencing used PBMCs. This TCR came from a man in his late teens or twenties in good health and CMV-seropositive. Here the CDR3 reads CATRDTPYEQYF. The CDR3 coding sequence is TGTGCCACCAGGGACACACCCTACGAGCAGTACTTC.